This entry describes one T cell receptor beta chain. The source of the sample is a study of T cell changes during pregnancy in multiple sclerosis. Using immunoSEQ multiplex PCR, the repertoire was profiled, and TCRdb retains in-frame clones only, with some absent. The sample includes about 74,000 clones, roughly 91% of them seen just once. Germline V lookup: CDR1 LGHNA, CDR2 YNFKEQ. This CDR3 spans 14 amino acids. Trimming shortened V by 1 base and J by 2 bases, and 8 bases separated the two germline ends. This specimen consisted of peripheral blood, obtained in the third trimester of pregnancy. V and J are TRBV4-2 and TRBJ1-2; D is perhaps TRBD1 (6 bases). The source of this sequence is a female donor with multiple sclerosis, enrolled in a pregnancy study. CDR3 sequence: CASSQAQGNYGYTF. The DNA of the CDR3 is TGTGCCAGCAGCCAAGCACAGGGAAACTATGGCTACACCTTC.